A single sample is the source of the 10 T cell receptor beta chains below, sequenced in a study of OX40 agonist ivuxolimab in advanced cancers. TCRdb's table, derived via immunoSEQ multiplex PCR, lists solely in-frame clones and lacks some. The table has about 68,000 clones, roughly 85% seen once. The sequencing used CD4+ or CD8+ T cells sorted from blood, collected in a trial of the OX40 agonist ivuxolimab. The receptors stem from an adult with an advanced solid tumor such as melanoma, head and neck, liver or kidney cancer.

J is TRBJ2-5 and V is TRBV6-4; tentatively, D is TRBD1 (6 bases). V gave up 5 bases and J gave up 7 bases, with 14 bases separating them. Germline V CDR1 and CDR2: MRHNA, SNTAGT. The CDR3 has 13 residues. Written as DNA, the CDR3 is TGTGCCAGCAGTAGGGAAGAAGGGGGGACCCAGTACTTC. Protein sequence: CASSREEGGTQYF.

This clone was picked up a small number of times. The V gene is TRBV10-3, the J gene TRBJ2-7, with 9 bases fitting TRBD1. The trim removed 6 bases at V and 5 bases at J, leaving 8 bases unmatched. The CDR3 runs 14 residues. Germline lookup yields CDR1 ENHRY and CDR2 SYGVKD. The CDR3, as DNA: TGTGCCATCAGAAGGACAGGGGATAACCACGAGCAGTACTTC. Its translation is CAIRRTGDNHEQYF.

The chain uses TRBV29-1 and TRBJ2-2; a possible D gene is TRBD2 (6 bases). V was shortened by 3 bases and J by 1 base, with 15 bases between the two germline ends. The CDR3 contains 16 residues. Germline values: CDR1 SQVTM, CDR2 ANQGSEA. CDR3 amino acids: CSVEDPGLGNTGELFF. The CDR3 region has the DNA TGCAGCGTTGAGGACCCGGGACTGGGGAACACCGGGGAGCTGTTTTTT.

V gene TRBV10-2 combines with J gene TRBJ1-2; TRBD1 might be the D (5 bases). The length of the CDR3 is 12 residues. V lost 2 bases and J 8 bases, leaving 9 bases between the germline ends. Germline values: CDR1 WSHSY, CDR2 SAAADI. CDR3 loop: CASSEQGGGYTF. The CDR3 bases are TGCGCCAGCAGTGAGCAGGGCGGCGGCTACACCTTC.

V usage is TRBV6-6 and J usage is TRBJ2-7; TRBD2 agrees at 13 bases. Trimming at V came to 6 bases and at J to 2 bases, leaving 4 bases not matched to a gene. This CDR3 has 15 amino acids. Germline-derived CDR1 and CDR2 are MNHNY and SVGAGI (reference sequence). CDR3 region: CASRGGLAGTYEQYV. In nucleotides, the CDR3 is TGTGCCAGCAGAGGGGGACTAGCGGGGACCTACGAGCAGTACGTC.

In regard to this clone: Other DNA sequences in this specimen translate into the identical CDR3. The CDR3 is CASSLRATGELFF. The CDR3 DNA follows: TGTGCCAGCAGCTTACGAGCCACCGGGGAGCTGTTTTTT. The rearrangement uses TRBV11-3 and TRBJ2-2; D uncertain. Germline lookup yields CDR1 SGHNT and CDR2 YENEEA. V gave up 2 bases and J gave up 4 bases, with 5 bases separating them. The CDR3 runs to 13 residues. The full variable domain, with the rest looked up from reference TRBV11-3 and TRBJ2-2, is EAGVVQSPRYKIIEKKQPVAFWCNPISGHNTLYWYLQNLGQGPELLIRYENEEAVDDSQLPKDRFSAERLKGVDSTLKIQPAELGDSAVYLCASSLRATGELFFGEGSRLTVL.

The sample holds a few counts of this clone. The junction differs from germline at one of its ends, possibly a read error. V is TRBV7-9 and J is TRBJ1-1; no firm D call. The CDR3 runs 14 residues. Germline-derived CDR1 and CDR2 are SEHNR and FQNEAQ (reference sequence). The CDR3 region has the DNA TGCGCCAGCAGCCAAGAATCTGGGATCTCTGAAGCTTTCTTT. It translates to CASSQESGISEAFF.

CDR3 nucleotide sequence: TGTGCCTGGAGTGTACGAGGTGGACAAGAGACCCAGTACTTC. Its protein is CAWSVRGGQETQYF. The J gene is TRBJ2-5, the V gene TRBV30, with no clear D. Trimming took 0 bases from V and 2 from J, leaving 10 bases between them. CDR1 is GTSNPN and CDR2 is SVGIG in the germline V gene (reference sequence). This CDR3 is 14 amino acids long.

The gene calls are TRBV30 and TRBJ2-1; TRBD2 agrees at 7 bases. After removal of 2 bases from V and 2 bases from J, the junction contained 6 bases not matched to a gene. In germline, CDR1 is GTSNPN, CDR2 SVGIG (reference sequence). The CDR3 runs to 15 residues. DNA of the CDR3: TGTGCCTGGAGTCGAGGACTAGGCCCCTACAATGAGCAGTTCTTC. This translates into CAWSRGLGPYNEQFF.

The gene calls are TRBV5-4 and TRBJ2-5; no clear D. Germline V gene data show CDR1 as SGHNT and CDR2 as YYREEE (reference sequence). This CDR3 has 15 amino acids. V shed 0 bases and J shed 5 bases, with 14 bases lying between them. In DNA form, the CDR3 reads TGTGCCAGCAGCTTGGACGTCGCCGTCGGGGAGACCCAGTACTTC. Residues: CASSLDVAVGETQYF. Filled out from reference TRBV5-4 and TRBJ2-5, the complete variable domain reads ETGVTQSPTHLIKTRGQQVTLRCSSQSGHNTVSWYQQALGQGPQFIFQYYREEENGRGNFPPRFSGLQFPNYSSELNVNALELDDSALYLCASSLDVAVGETQYFGPGTRLLVL.